This T cell receptor (beta chain) was obtained from a study of shared T cell receptors in the human thymus. The germline CDR1 and CDR2 sequences are MGHRA and YSYEKL. V shed 0 bases, J shed 4 bases, and the junction held 5 bases outside the gene matches. This CDR3 comprises 15 residues. The repertoire was sequenced with immunoSEQ multiplex PCR; TCRdb's copy has only in-frame clones and lacks some. The sample gives 500,000 to 850,000 clones, 80% to 90% of which show up once; 0.0094% is in the top ten. These data were likewise used in another study, on human thymus T cells. That source reports: Infants, healthy and Finnish, who were having corrective surgery for congenital heart defects served as donors. Thymic and blood repertoires appeared to display a bias in their usage of V and J genes.

This sequence was found in a boy younger than two with a congenital heart defect. The chain has TRBV4-1 and TRBJ1-2; 7 nucleotides match TRBD1. What was sequenced was thymocytes. CDR3 DNA sequence: TGCGCCAGCAGCCAAGAATCACGACAGGGCTATGGCTACACCTTC. Amino acid sequence: CASSQESRQGYGYTF.